This T cell receptor (beta chain) was retrieved from a study of spatial heterogeneity in lung cancer. Study-wide results and caveats: How many expanded intratumoral alpha and beta TCRs were present tracked the tumor mutation count, which was a count of nonsynonymous mutations.

TCRdb fed the 5' RACE reads into MiXCR, producing one record per CDR3 protein. The data show about 7,000 distinct CDR3 sequences, around 15% seen once. This clonotype is medium-sized within its sample. Its specificity is not known. Little can be read into the size of this beta chain, an off-target read in a library designed for alpha chains. Time point specified: sample taken at primary tumor resection. There were roughly 78 donors, all of them untreated patients with early-stage non-small cell lung cancer. V lost 1 base and J lost 1; bases outside the gene matches: 14. CDR1 is LGHDT, CDR2 YNNKEL, per germline (reference sequence). The CDR3 loop spans 20 amino acids.

This chain uses TRBV3-1 with TRBJ2-2, with 8 bases fitting TRBD1. The sequence derives from a female donor with early-stage non-small cell lung cancer. The source was lung tumor tissue, collected at surgery. This chain's CDR3 is CASSQGLYGQGVWNTGELFF. The CDR3 nucleotides are TGTGCCAGCAGCCAAGGTCTTTACGGACAGGGAGTATGGAACACCGGGGAGCTGTTTTTT. Combining the CDR3 with reference TRBV3-1 and TRBJ2-2 gives the whole variable domain DTAVSQTPKYLVTQMGNDKSIKCEQNLGHDTMYWYKQDSKKFLKIMFSYNNKELIINETVPNRFSPKSPDKAHLNLHINSLELGDSAVYFCASSQGLYGQGVWNTGELFFGEGSRLTVL.